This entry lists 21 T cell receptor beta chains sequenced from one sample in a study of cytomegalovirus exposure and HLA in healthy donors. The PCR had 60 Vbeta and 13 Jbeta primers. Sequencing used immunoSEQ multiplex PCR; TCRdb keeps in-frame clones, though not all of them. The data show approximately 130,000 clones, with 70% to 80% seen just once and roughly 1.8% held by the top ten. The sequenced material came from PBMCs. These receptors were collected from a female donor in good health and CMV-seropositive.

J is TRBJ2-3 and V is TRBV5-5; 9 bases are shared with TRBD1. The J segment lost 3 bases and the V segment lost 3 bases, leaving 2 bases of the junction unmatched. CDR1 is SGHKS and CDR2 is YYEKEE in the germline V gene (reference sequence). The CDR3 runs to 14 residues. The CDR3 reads CASSSTGGTDTQYF. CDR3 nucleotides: TGTGCCAGCAGCTCGACAGGGGGAACAGATACGCAGTATTTT.

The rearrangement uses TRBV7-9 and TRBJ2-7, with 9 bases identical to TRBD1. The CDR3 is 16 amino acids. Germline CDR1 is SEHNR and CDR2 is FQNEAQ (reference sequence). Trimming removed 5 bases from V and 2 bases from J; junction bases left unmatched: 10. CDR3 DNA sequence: TGTGCCAGCAGCCTAGGCGGGCGGACAGGGGCCTACGAGCAGTACTTC. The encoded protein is CASSLGGRTGAYEQYF. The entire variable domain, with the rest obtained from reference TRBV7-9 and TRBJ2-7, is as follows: DTGVSQNPRHKITKRGQNVTFRCDPISEHNRLYWYRQTLGQGPEFLTYFQNEAQLEKSRLLSDRFSAERPKGSFSTLEIQRTEQGDSAMYLCASSLGGRTGAYEQYFGPGTRLTVT.

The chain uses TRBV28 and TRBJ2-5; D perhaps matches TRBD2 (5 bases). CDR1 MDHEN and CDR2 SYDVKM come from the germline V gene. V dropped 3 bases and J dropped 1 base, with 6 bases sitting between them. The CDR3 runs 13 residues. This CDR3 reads CASSLGAQETQYF. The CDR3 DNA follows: TGTGCCAGCAGTTTGGGAGCCCAAGAGACCCAGTACTTC.

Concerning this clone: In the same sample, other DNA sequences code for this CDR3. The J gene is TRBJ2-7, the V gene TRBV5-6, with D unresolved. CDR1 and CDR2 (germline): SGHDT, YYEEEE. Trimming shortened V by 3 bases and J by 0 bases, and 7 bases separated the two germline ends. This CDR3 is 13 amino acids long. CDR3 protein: CASSSMSSYEQYF. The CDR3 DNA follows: TGTGCCAGCAGCTCGATGAGCTCCTACGAGCAGTACTTC.

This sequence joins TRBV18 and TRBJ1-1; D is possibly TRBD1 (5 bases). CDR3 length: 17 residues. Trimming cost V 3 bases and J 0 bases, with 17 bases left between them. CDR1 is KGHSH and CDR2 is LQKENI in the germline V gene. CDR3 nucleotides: TGTGCCAGCTCACCTCGGTTGCAGGGTGGAATGAACACTGAAGCTTTCTTT. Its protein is CASSPRLQGGMNTEAFF.

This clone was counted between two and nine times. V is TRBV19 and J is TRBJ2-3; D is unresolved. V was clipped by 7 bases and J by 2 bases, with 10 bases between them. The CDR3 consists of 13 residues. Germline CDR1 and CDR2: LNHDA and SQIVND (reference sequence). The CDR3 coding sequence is TGTGCCAGTACCCCAGGAAACACAGATACGCAGTATTTT. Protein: CASTPGNTDTQYF.

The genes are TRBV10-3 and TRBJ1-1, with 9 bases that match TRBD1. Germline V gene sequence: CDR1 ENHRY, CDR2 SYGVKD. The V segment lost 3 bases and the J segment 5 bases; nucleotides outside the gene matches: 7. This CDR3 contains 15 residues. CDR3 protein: CAISDPGTGRTEAFF. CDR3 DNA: TGTGCCATCAGTGATCCCGGGACAGGGCGGACTGAAGCTTTCTTT.

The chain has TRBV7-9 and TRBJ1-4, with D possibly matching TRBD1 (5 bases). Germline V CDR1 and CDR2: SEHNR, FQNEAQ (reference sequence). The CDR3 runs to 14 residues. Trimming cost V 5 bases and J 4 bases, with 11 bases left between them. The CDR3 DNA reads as TGTGCCAGCAGCCCGGGGGGGAGTAATGAAAAACTGTTTTTT. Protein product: CASSPGGSNEKLFF.

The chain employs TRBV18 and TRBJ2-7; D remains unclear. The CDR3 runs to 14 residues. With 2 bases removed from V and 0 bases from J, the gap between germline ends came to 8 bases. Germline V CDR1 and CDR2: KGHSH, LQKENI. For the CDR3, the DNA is TGTGCCAGCTCACCAGTCCCGTTCTCCTACGAGCAGTACTTC. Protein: CASSPVPFSYEQYF.

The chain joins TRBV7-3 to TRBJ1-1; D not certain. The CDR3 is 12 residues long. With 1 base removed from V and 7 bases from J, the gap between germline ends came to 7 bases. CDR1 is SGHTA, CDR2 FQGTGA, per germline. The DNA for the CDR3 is TGTGCCAGCAGCTTAAACGGAGATGAAGCTTTCTTT. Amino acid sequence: CASSLNGDEAFF.

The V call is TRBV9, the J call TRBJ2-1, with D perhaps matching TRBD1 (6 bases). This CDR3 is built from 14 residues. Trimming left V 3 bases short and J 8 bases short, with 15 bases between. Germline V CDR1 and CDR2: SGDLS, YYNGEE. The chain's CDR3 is CASSAGQRGDEQFF. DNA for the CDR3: TGTGCCAGCAGCGCAGGACAGAGGGGCGATGAGCAGTTCTTC.

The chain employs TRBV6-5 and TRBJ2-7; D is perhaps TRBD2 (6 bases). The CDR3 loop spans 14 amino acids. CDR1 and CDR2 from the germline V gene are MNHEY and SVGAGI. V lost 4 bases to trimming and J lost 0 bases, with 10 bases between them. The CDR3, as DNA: TGTGCCAGCAGTTTAGACGGGAGCTCCTACGAGCAGTACTTC. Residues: CASSLDGSSYEQYF.

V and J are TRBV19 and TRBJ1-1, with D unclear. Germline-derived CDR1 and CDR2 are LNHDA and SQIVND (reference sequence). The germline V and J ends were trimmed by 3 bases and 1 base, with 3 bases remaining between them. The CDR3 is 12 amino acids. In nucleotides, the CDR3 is TGTGCCAGTAGTATTAAGAACACTGAAGCTTTCTTT. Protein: CASSIKNTEAFF.

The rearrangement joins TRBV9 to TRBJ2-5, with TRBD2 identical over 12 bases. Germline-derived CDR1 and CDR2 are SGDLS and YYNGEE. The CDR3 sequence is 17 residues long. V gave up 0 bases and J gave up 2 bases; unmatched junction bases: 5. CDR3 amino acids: CASSVGASGGAQETQYF. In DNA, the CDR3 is TGTGCCAGCAGCGTAGGGGCTAGCGGGGGGGCTCAAGAGACCCAGTACTTC.

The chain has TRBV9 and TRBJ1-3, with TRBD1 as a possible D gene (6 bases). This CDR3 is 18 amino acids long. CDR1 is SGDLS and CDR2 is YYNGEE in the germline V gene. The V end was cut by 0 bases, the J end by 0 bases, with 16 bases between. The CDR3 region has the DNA TGTGCCAGCAGCGTAGATGGGGACACAACTTACTCTGGAAACACCATATATTTT. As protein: CASSVDGDTTYSGNTIYF.

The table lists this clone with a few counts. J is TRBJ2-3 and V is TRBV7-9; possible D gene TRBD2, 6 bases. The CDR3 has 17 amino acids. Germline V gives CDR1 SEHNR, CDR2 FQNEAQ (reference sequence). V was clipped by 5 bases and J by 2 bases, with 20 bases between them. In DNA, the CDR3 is TGTGCCAGCAGCACTGGGACGTCCGGAGGGCTCACAGATACGCAGTATTTT. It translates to CASSTGTSGGLTDTQYF.

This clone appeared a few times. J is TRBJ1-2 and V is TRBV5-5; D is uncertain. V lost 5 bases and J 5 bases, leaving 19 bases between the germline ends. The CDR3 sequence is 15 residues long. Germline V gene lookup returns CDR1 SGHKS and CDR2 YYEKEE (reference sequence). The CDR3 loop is CASSPSLQLLYGYTF. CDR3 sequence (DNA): TGTGCCAGCAGTCCCAGCCTACAGCTTCTGTATGGCTACACCTTC.

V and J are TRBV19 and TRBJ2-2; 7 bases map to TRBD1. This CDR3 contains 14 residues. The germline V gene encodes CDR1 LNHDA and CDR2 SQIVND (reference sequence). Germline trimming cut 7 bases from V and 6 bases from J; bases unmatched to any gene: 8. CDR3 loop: CASTQGYFAGELFF. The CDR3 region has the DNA TGTGCCAGTACACAGGGGTATTTCGCCGGGGAGCTGTTTTTT.

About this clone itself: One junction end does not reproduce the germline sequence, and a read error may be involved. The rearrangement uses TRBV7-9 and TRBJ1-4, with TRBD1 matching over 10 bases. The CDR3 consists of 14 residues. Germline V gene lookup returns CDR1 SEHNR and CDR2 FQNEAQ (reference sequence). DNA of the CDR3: TGTGCCGGCAGCGACCGGGACAGGGGAGAAAAACTGTTTTTT. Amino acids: CAGSDRDRGEKLFF.

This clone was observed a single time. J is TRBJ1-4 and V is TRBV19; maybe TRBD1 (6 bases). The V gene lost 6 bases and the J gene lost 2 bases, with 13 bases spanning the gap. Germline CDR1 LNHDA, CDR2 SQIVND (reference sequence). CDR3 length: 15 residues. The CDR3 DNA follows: TGTGCCAGTAGAGGCGCAGGGGCCACTAATGAAAAACTGTTTTTT. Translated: CASRGAGATNEKLFF. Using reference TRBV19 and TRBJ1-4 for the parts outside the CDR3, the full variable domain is DGGITQSPKYLFRKEGQNVTLSCEQNLNHDAMYWYRQDPGQGLRLIYYSQIVNDFQKGDIAEGYSVSREKKESFPLTVTSAQKNPTAFYLCASRGAGATNEKLFFGSGTQLSVL.

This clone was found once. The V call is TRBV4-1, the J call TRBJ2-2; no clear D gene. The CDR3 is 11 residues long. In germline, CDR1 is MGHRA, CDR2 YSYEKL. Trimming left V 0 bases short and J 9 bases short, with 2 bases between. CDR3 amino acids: CASSQDRELFF. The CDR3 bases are TGCGCCAGCAGCCAAGATAGGGAGCTGTTTTTT.